This is a list of T cell receptor beta chains from one sample in a study of shared clonotypes between healthy human individuals. TCRdb keeps only in-frame clones here, not all; method: immunoSEQ multiplex PCR. The repertoire consists of over 2 million clones, with 85% to 95% occurring once and the leading ten covering 0.1% to 0.15%. The sample was naive CD4+ T cells sorted from blood. The receptors here all came from a man aged 18 to 30 in good health. Each CDR3 is given with its conserved first and last residue. Fields, in order: CDR3 DNA, CDR3 protein, V gene, clone size, J gene, D gene. The D gene is left open where the match is weak. Not all rows give a size; the values are once, few, many and, for expanded clones, a class.

cdr3_nt: TGTGCCAGTACGAGGGCCCGAACTGAAAAACTGTTTTTT
cdr3_aa: CASTRARTEKLFF
v_call: TRBV19
clone_size: NA
j_call: TRBJ1-4
d_call: NA

cdr3_nt: TGTGCCTGGAGTGTGCTAGGGGGGAATCAGCCCCAGCATTTT
cdr3_aa: CAWSVLGGNQPQHF
v_call: TRBV30
clone_size: NA
j_call: TRBJ1-5
d_call: NA

cdr3_nt: TGCGCCAGCAGCTTGAGCGGAATTAACTATGGCTACACCTTC
cdr3_aa: CASSLSGINYGYTF
v_call: TRBV5-1
clone_size: NA
j_call: TRBJ1-2
d_call: NA

cdr3_nt: TGTGCCAGCAGCGTAGCTGTGGGGGTGGGTCAAGAGACCCAGTACTTC
cdr3_aa: CASSVAVGVGQETQYF
v_call: TRBV9
clone_size: NA
j_call: TRBJ2-5
d_call: NA

cdr3_nt: TGCGCCAGCAGCCAAGATAACGGGAACTATGGCTACACCTTC
cdr3_aa: CASSQDNGNYGYTF
v_call: TRBV4-1
clone_size: few
j_call: TRBJ1-2
d_call: NA

cdr3_nt: TGTGCCAGCTCACCTCGGGAGATCTCTGGAAACACCATATATTTT
cdr3_aa: CASSPREISGNTIYF
v_call: TRBV18
clone_size: NA
j_call: TRBJ1-3
d_call: NA

cdr3_nt: TGTGCCAGCAGTTTGTCGGGCAGGGGGTACACAGATACGCAGTATTTT
cdr3_aa: CASSLSGRGYTDTQYF
v_call: TRBV28
clone_size: NA
j_call: TRBJ2-3
d_call: TRBD1

cdr3_nt: TGTGCCAGCGTGACGGGCCGCACAGATACGCAGTATTTT
cdr3_aa: CASVTGRTDTQYF
v_call: TRBV28
clone_size: NA
j_call: TRBJ2-3
d_call: NA

cdr3_nt: TGTGCCAGCAGCGGGACAGTCCAAGGCAATGAGCAGTTCTTC
cdr3_aa: CASSGTVQGNEQFF
v_call: TRBV5-4
clone_size: NA
j_call: TRBJ2-1
d_call: TRBD1

cdr3_nt: TGTGCCAGCAGTGAATGGGCAGGTCAGAACACCGGGGAGCTGTTTTTT
cdr3_aa: CASSEWAGQNTGELFF
v_call: TRBV25-1
clone_size: NA
j_call: TRBJ2-2
d_call: NA

cdr3_nt: TGTGCCAGCAGCTTTCCCGGGACAGTGACGAACACTGAAGCTTTCTTT
cdr3_aa: CASSFPGTVTNTEAFF
v_call: TRBV7-2
clone_size: NA
j_call: TRBJ1-1
d_call: TRBD1

cdr3_nt: TGTGCCAGCTCACCAACCCTAGCCGGTTACGAGCAGTACTTC
cdr3_aa: CASSPTLAGYEQYF
v_call: TRBV18
clone_size: once
j_call: TRBJ2-7
d_call: NA

cdr3_nt: TGTGCCAGCAGTTTATTTAGACAGTCCTACGAGCAGTACTTC
cdr3_aa: CASSLFRQSYEQYF
v_call: TRBV27
clone_size: NA
j_call: TRBJ2-7
d_call: NA

cdr3_nt: TGTGCCATCAGTGACGGATTTAAAGAGACCCAGTACTTC
cdr3_aa: CAISDGFKETQYF
v_call: TRBV10-3
clone_size: once
j_call: TRBJ2-5
d_call: NA

cdr3_nt: TGTGCCAGCAGCTTAGATCGGGGAACGGGCTACACCTTC
cdr3_aa: CASSLDRGTGYTF
v_call: TRBV11-1
clone_size: NA
j_call: TRBJ1-2
d_call: NA

cdr3_nt: TGTGCCAGCAGCCTCGACAGGACCGGGGCCAACGTCCTGACTTTC
cdr3_aa: CASSLDRTGANVLTF
v_call: TRBV6-1
clone_size: NA
j_call: TRBJ2-6
d_call: NA

cdr3_nt: TGCGCCAGCAGCCAACTCAGGGTCTCGGGGGAAAAACTGTTTTTT
cdr3_aa: CASSQLRVSGEKLFF
v_call: TRBV4-1
clone_size: NA
j_call: TRBJ1-4
d_call: NA

cdr3_nt: TGTGCCACCAGCAGAGATGCCGTACTGAACACTGAAGCTTTCTTT
cdr3_aa: CATSRDAVLNTEAFF
v_call: TRBV15
clone_size: NA
j_call: TRBJ1-1
d_call: NA

cdr3_nt: TGTGCCAGTAGTATTCTAGCGGGAAACGGGTACGAGCAGTACTTC
cdr3_aa: CASSILAGNGYEQYF
v_call: TRBV19
clone_size: NA
j_call: TRBJ2-7
d_call: TRBD2

cdr3_nt: TGCAGCGTTGAAGACGGGGACAGGGGGCGCCGGGCTTTCTTT
cdr3_aa: CSVEDGDRGRRAFF
v_call: TRBV29-1
clone_size: NA
j_call: TRBJ1-1
d_call: TRBD1

cdr3_nt: TGTGCCAGCAGCTTAGCGCTGAACCAGCCCCAGCATTTT
cdr3_aa: CASSLALNQPQHF
v_call: TRBV7-2
clone_size: NA
j_call: TRBJ1-5
d_call: NA

cdr3_nt: TGTGCCAGCAATAACCGGGCTCTGGGCCAAGAGACCCAGTACTTC
cdr3_aa: CASNNRALGQETQYF
v_call: TRBV6-5
clone_size: NA
j_call: TRBJ2-5
d_call: NA

cdr3_nt: TGCGCCAGCAGCTTGGGGACAGGGGTCGGTTCTGAAGCTTTCTTT
cdr3_aa: CASSLGTGVGSEAFF
v_call: TRBV5-1
clone_size: many
j_call: TRBJ1-1
d_call: TRBD1

cdr3_nt: TGTGCCAGCAGGCAAGGGGCGGGCTCCTACGAGCAGTACTTC
cdr3_aa: CASRQGAGSYEQYF
v_call: TRBV27
clone_size: NA
j_call: TRBJ2-7
d_call: NA

cdr3_nt: TGTGCCATCAGTGAGCCTCTTCGGGGAGATGAGCAGTACTTC
cdr3_aa: CAISEPLRGDEQYF
v_call: TRBV10-3
clone_size: NA
j_call: TRBJ2-7
d_call: NA

cdr3_nt: TGTGCCAGCAGTGAAGCGCGAAGGGGCGAGCAGTACTTC
cdr3_aa: CASSEARRGEQYF
v_call: TRBV6-1
clone_size: NA
j_call: TRBJ2-7
d_call: NA

cdr3_nt: TGTGCCATCCACGGGGGGGAGGCCCGCACAGATACGCAGTATTTT
cdr3_aa: CAIHGGEARTDTQYF
v_call: TRBV10-3
clone_size: NA
j_call: TRBJ2-3
d_call: TRBD2

cdr3_nt: TGCGCCAGCAGCTTGCGACTAGCGGGAGGGAGCTCCTACGAGCAGTACTTC
cdr3_aa: CASSLRLAGGSSYEQYF
v_call: TRBV5-1
clone_size: NA
j_call: TRBJ2-7
d_call: TRBD2

cdr3_nt: TGTGCCAGCAGCAGATCAGGGGGGTCAGAGACCCAGTACTTC
cdr3_aa: CASSRSGGSETQYF
v_call: TRBV7-3
clone_size: NA
j_call: TRBJ2-5
d_call: NA

cdr3_nt: TGCGCCAGCAGATCTCAAGGAAGCGGGGGACAAGAGACCCAGTACTTC
cdr3_aa: CASRSQGSGGQETQYF
v_call: TRBV5-1
clone_size: NA
j_call: TRBJ2-5
d_call: TRBD2

cdr3_nt: TGCGCCAGCAAAGGGGGGGGACTAGCCCAAAACAATGAGCAGTTCTTC
cdr3_aa: CASKGGGLAQNNEQFF
v_call: TRBV4-1
clone_size: once
j_call: TRBJ2-1
d_call: TRBD2

cdr3_nt: TGTGCCAGTAGTATGGGAGGGACAGTCTCTAACTATGGCTACACCTTC
cdr3_aa: CASSMGGTVSNYGYTF
v_call: TRBV19
clone_size: NA
j_call: TRBJ1-2
d_call: TRBD1

cdr3_nt: TGTGCCAGCAGTTACGTCGTTTGGCACGAGCAGTACTTC
cdr3_aa: CASSYVVWHEQYF
v_call: TRBV6-5
clone_size: NA
j_call: TRBJ2-7
d_call: NA